The following is a T cell receptor beta chain sequence with its context. Its specific antigen is unknown. No clone much larger than this one lies a single base away; base qualities are absent. These data are taken from a study of regulatory T cells in long-lasting Graves disease (dated by TCRdb to the early 2020s). In the study overall: In the newly diagnosed Graves' disease group, patients had been taking antithyroid drugs for less than 3 months. This study used TCR sequencing and RNA sequencing of peripheral blood to compare persistent Graves' disease patients against newly diagnosed Graves' disease patients. The study took place in China and was registered as a clinical trial. TCR sequencing covered around 13 persistent and roughly 20 newly diagnosed Graves' disease patients, some 35 samples in total.

Receptors were amplified or captured by multiplex PCR. Instrument on record: Illumina HiSeq 4000. CDR3 regions were amplified by Arm-PCR with iRepertoire HTBI primers to construct TCR beta libraries. PCR products were gel purified before sequencing. The original methods were these. A total of around 66 TRBV and 14 TRBJ segments were identified across samples and were used for gene usage analysis of CDR3 amino acid clonotypes. COPE and FqMerger were used to merge filtered high-quality paired reads into contigs. BLAST was used to align contigs to IMGT TRBV, TRBD and TRBJ reference genes, with CDR3 defined following IMGT. Highly expanded clones were defined as clonotypes with a frequency above 0.1%. Shannon entropy was used to measure repertoire diversity, and the Gini coefficient was used to measure V-J evenness. A clonotype was considered public if more than one individual shared it. TCRdb trimmed public reads at Q25 via fastp, called clones via MiXCR and kept in-frame beta chains. Under each unique CDR3 protein, matching rows form one entry showing the most common genes and DNA. It is TCRdb's table, rather than the study itself, that gives the V and J calls and clone size. The table for this sample lists fewer than 550,000 distinct CDR3 sequences; more than 15% of them were counted only once. The ten largest account for 20% to 30% of the sample.

Sequences LGHNT (CDR1) and FRNRAP (CDR2) are obtained from the germline V gene. For this chain, trimming is 1 base at the V end and 7 bases at the J end, and the number of junction bases without a gene match is 2. Taken from cysteine to phenylalanine, the CDR3 has 14 residues. The only DNA kept is the CDR3, 42 bases in frame from the first base. The sample's time point label, decoded: newly diagnosed GD, antithyroid drugs for less than 3 months. For both TCR sequencing and RNA sequencing, RNA was extracted from PBMCs in TRIzol. Graves' disease was diagnosed according to American Thyroid Association guidelines. Recruitment of patients was carried out at an endocrinology department in Xi'an, China. Each patient gave about 8.1 milliliters of peripheral blood, collected in an EDTA anticoagulant tube. Ficoll Paque Plus density gradient separation was used to isolate PBMCs, and no further T cell sorting was done. An Agilent 2100 Bioanalyzer and agarose gel were used to check RNA quality, and a NanoDrop 2000 was used to measure RNA concentration.

Beyond this particular receptor, the publication reports: Sequencing and analysis were restricted to the TCR beta chain. TRBV28, TRBJ1-2 and TRBJ2-5 were preferentially used in persistent disease, while TRBV20-1 and TRBJ2-1 were favored in newly diagnosed disease. The study examined only peripheral blood because the primary lesion, thyroid tissue, could not be accessed. Compared with newly diagnosed patients, patients with persistent Graves' disease had lower TCR Shannon entropy and fewer highly expanded clones, which suggests clonal expansion. A larger number of public clonotypes was shared among persistent patients (2,741) than among newly diagnosed patients (roughly 1,000). The authors noted that the small sample size was a limitation that may lower accuracy.

This same sample was also part of a study on T cells in Graves' hyperthyroidism and ophthalmopathy. That second publication adds: Stable Graves' hyperthyroidism was defined as the absence of progression to ophthalmopathy over 18 months of follow-up. Hyperthyroidism patients were newly diagnosed, with disease duration under 2 months, and aged 18 to 65 years. The study excluded patients with uncontrolled infections, other autoimmune diseases, pregnancy or lactation. Diagnoses were established on the basis of clinical symptoms, serum thyroxine and TRAb, thyroid ultrasound, and orbital computed tomography. A first-round RT-PCR of the TCR CDR3 used the HTBI primer set with the Qiagen OneStep RT-PCR kit. Blood samples also contained most of the expanded thyroid clonotypes (frequency above 0.001), which suggests that blood repertoires may reflect thyroid immune responses. A 13 V-J signature model separated ophthalmopathy from stable hyperthyroidism, with 87.88% sensitivity and approximately 81% specificity in cross-validation and 80%/75% in testing. During validation, the model predicted progression to ophthalmopathy a median of approximately six months ahead of onset, with just under 71% sensitivity and less than 85% specificity. To identify distinguishing TCR V-J signatures, a discovery cohort of about 100 patients was used, comprising 43 with Graves' ophthalmopathy and under 60 with stable Graves' hyperthyroidism. Prospective prediction of ophthalmopathy was tested in an independent validation cohort of 18 to 20 hyperthyroidism patients and roughly 16 patients who later progressed to ophthalmopathy. The 100 discovery patients were divided at random into training and test sets in a 7:3 ratio. The study also compared thyroid tissue and blood T-cell repertoires from five or six Graves' hyperthyroidism patients. After sampling, hyperthyroidism patients received methimazole starting at 30 mg daily, and ophthalmopathy patients received high-dose intravenous methylprednisolone. A second multiplex PCR round built the libraries, followed by size selection and purification. Libraries were sequenced paired-end with 100 bp reads on an Illumina HiSeq2000. SOAPnuke was used to process the raw data, removing reads that contained adapters or uncalled bases, had a mean Phred below 15, or lacked an exact match to the constant primer or identifier. High-quality paired reads were merged with COPE v1.2.5, and unique nucleotide sequences were defined as clonotypes. MiTCR v1.1 was used to align clonotypes to the IMGT TRBV, TRBD and TRBJ reference segments. Only V-J combinations with frequency above 0.0001, covering 99.2% of repertoires, were analysed. A TCS score was defined as the ratio of F50 (clonal expansion) to E x V (chaos), with BLOSUM62-based TCRdist applied between CDR3 peptides within each V-J. Welch's t-statistics and random forest reduced fewer than 550 V-J features to 13, which were used in a naive Bayes classifier (R e1071). Sample size was not statistically predetermined, and investigators were not blinded to group allocation. The paper describes TCR Vbeta CDR3 sequencing of around 130 peripheral blood samples, made up of roughly 40 ophthalmopathy patients, more than 70 hyperthyroidism patients and some 17 progressor patients.

This receptor chain uses TRBV12-5 and TRBJ1-5; 9 central nucleotides agree with TRBD1. This material consisted of peripheral blood mononuclear cells (PBMCs), taken at new diagnosis, from a patient treated with antithyroid drugs. This clonotype originated in a woman aged 35 to 59 with Graves disease. Donor details come from another sample of the same person, matched by shared clones. The CDR3 sequence is CASGLGQGVQPQHF. The DNA sequence is given as TGTGCTAGTGGTTTGGGACAGGGGGTACAGCCCCAGCATTTT.